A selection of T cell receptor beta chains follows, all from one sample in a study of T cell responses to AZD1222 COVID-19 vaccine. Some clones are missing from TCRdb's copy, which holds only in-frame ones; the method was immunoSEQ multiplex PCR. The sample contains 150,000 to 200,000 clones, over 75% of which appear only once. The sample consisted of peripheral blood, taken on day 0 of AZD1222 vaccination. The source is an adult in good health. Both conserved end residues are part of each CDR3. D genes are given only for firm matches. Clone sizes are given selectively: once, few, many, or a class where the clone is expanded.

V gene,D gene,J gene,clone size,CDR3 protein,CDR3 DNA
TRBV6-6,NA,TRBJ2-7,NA,CASSGSPYEQYF,TGTGCCAGCAGTGGTAGCCCCTACGAGCAGTACTTC
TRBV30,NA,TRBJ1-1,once,CAWRGGANTEAFF,TGTGCCTGGAGGGGCGGGGCAAACACTGAAGCTTTCTTT
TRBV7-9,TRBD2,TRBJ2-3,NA,CASSIGTSPSTDTQYF,TGTGCCAGCAGCATTGGGACTAGCCCTAGCACAGATACGCAGTATTTT
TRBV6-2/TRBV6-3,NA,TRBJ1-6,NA,CASSYGVQLSPLHF,TGTGCCAGCAGTTACGGAGTCCAGCTTTCACCCCTCCACTTT
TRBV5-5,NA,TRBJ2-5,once,CASSLAPQETQYF,TGTGCCAGCAGTCTTGCCCCCCAAGAGACCCAGTACTTC
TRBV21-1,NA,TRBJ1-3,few,CASSKAAEPPSSGNTIYF,TGTGCCAGCAGCAAAGCGGCCGAACCCCCAAGCTCTGGAAACACCATATATTTT
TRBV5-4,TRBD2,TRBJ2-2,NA,CASSSGPRGGAGELFF,TGTGCCAGCAGTTCTGGACCGCGCGGGGGGGCCGGGGAGCTGTTTTTT
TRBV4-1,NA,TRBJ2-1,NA,CASSQDGTRAFF,TGCGCCAGCAGCCAAGATGGGACACGGGCGTTCTTC
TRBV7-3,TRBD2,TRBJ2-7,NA,CASSSGLVGMDEQYF,TGTGCCAGCAGCTCGGGACTAGTGGGTATGGACGAGCAGTACTTC
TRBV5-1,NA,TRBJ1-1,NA,CASSLVLAGANTEAFF,TGCGCCAGCAGCTTGGTCCTGGCTGGGGCGAACACTGAAGCTTTCTTT
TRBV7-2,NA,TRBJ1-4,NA,CASSIRQVEKLFF,TGTGCCAGCAGCATCCGACAGGTTGAAAAACTGTTTTTT
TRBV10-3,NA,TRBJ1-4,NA,CAISESSGGAAVLPNEKLFF,TGTGCCATCAGTGAGTCGAGTGGGGGCGCCGCCGTCCTTCCTAATGAAAAACTGTTTTTT
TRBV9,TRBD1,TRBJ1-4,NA,CASTRSGTDNEKLFF,TGTGCCAGCACCAGGTCGGGGACAGACAATGAAAAACTGTTTTTT
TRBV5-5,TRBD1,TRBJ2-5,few,CASSWDRTETQYF,TGTGCCAGCAGCTGGGACAGAACAGAGACCCAGTACTTC
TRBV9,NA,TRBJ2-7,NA,CASSADPPYEQYF,TGTGCCAGCAGCGCGGACCCTCCCTACGAGCAGTACTTC